Following are 5 T cell receptor beta chains from one sample sequenced in a study of blood T cell repertoires in COVID-19. Data came from immunoSEQ multiplex PCR; TCRdb stores just in-frame clones and leaves some out. The table includes some 250,000 clones, more than 85% detected once. The source material was PBMCs or T cells enriched from blood (not recorded which). The receptor source for this set is a man aged 35 to 55 who had recovered from COVID-19.

The V gene is TRBV19, the J gene TRBJ2-1; D gene unclear. The length of the CDR3 is 15 residues. The V gene lost 3 bases and the J gene lost 0 bases, with 9 bases spanning the gap. Germline V gives CDR1 LNHDA, CDR2 SQIVND (reference sequence). CDR3: CASSMSRSSYNEQFF. The CDR3 nucleotides read TGTGCCAGTAGTATGTCCAGATCCTCCTACAATGAGCAGTTCTTC.

The V gene is TRBV19, the J gene TRBJ2-3; 9 nucleotides match TRBD1. CDR1 is LNHDA and CDR2 is SQIVND in the germline V gene (reference sequence). V dropped 4 bases and J dropped 0; count of bases not matched to a gene: 5. This CDR3 is built from 16 residues. The DNA of the CDR3 is TGTGCCAGTAGTAGAGGACAGGGGTTTAGCACAGATACGCAGTATTTT. Translating it yields CASSRGQGFSTDTQYF.

V is TRBV5-1 and J is TRBJ2-2; D might be TRBD1 (5 bases). CDR1 and CDR2 from the germline V gene are SGHRS and YFSETQ. Trimming shortened V by 0 bases and J by 0 bases, and 6 bases separated the two germline ends. There are 15 residues in the CDR3. DNA of the CDR3: TGCGCCAGCAGCTTGGGACAGACGAACACCGGGGAGCTGTTTTTT. Translation gives CASSLGQTNTGELFF.

V usage is TRBV9 and J usage is TRBJ2-7; 12 bases agree with TRBD1. This CDR3 comprises 16 residues. CDR1 is SGDLS and CDR2 is YYNGEE in the germline V gene. V was clipped by 2 bases and J by 6 bases; unmatched bases: 9. This CDR3 is CASSVGLGTGGAEQYF. Written as DNA, the CDR3 is TGTGCCAGCAGCGTCGGGTTGGGGACAGGGGGCGCCGAGCAGTACTTC.

This chain uses TRBV7-3 with TRBJ2-1, with D perhaps matching TRBD2 (6 bases). V lost 5 bases to trimming and J lost 7 bases, with 21 bases between them. The CDR3 runs to 16 residues. Germline V gene data show CDR1 as SGHTA and CDR2 as FQGTGA. Here the CDR3 DNA reads TGTGCCAGCAGCCCCTCCATGATGAGGAGCGGGAATGAGCAGTTCTTC. Translating it yields CASSPSMMRSGNEQFF.